The present entry profiles one TCR beta chain with its context. Its recognized antigen is unknown. Qualities for individual bases were not recorded, and no much larger clone is one base off. This sample was sequenced with an Illumina HiSeq 2500. TCRs were amplified for 15 to 20 PCR cycles with Phusion, using a constant-region primer paired with the adapter attached to the V primers. The isolated mRNA was amplified using the MessageAmp II aRNA Amplification Kit, with in vitro transcription performed for 15 to 20 hours at 37 degrees C. The Dynabeads mRNA DIRECT Purification Kit was used to isolate the mRNA for TCR sequencing. Indexed Illumina adapters were added in a second Phusion PCR of roughly 27 cycles, and the PCR products were purified with AMPure XP beads. In the authors' own workflow: Custom Perl scripts pooled TCR sequences encoding the same protein, removed out-of-frame sequences and computed each clonotype's abundance. TCR sequences supported by only a single read were excluded from analysis. Shannon entropy, Gini index, clonality, richness, and the frequency of TCRs shared between repertoires were included as repertoire metrics. TCRdb redid the processing of the public reads, applying fastp at Q25 and MiXCR, and retained in-frame beta chains. Every CDR3 protein is listed once, alongside the most common genes and DNA of its rows. Clone size and V and J calls follow TCRdb, not the original study. The sample table lists roughly 50,000 distinct CDR3 sequences, 33% of them with a count of one. The biggest ten clones account for roughly 8.2% of the sample.

The data were obtained in a study of low-dose radiotherapy and immunotherapy resistance in tumors (dated by TCRdb to the early 2020s). In the study overall: Cohort 1 received 0.5 Gy per fraction every 2 weeks, with a prescribed total PTV dose of 6.5 Gy. For Cohort 2, the dose was 1 Gy per fraction given every two weeks, adding up to 13 Gy in total across 26 weeks. Patients were given nivolumab as a 240 mg flat dose every two weeks and ipilimumab at 1 mg/kg every six weeks, with both drugs delivered intravenously. Intravenous cyclophosphamide at 200 mg/m2 was administered every two weeks, one day ahead of each radiation and immunotherapy administration. Patients took aspirin 300 mg orally once daily for four cycles, starting on cycle 1 day 1. First-strand cDNA was synthesized using Superscript III and a set of TRAV- and TRBV-specific primers, so that both TCRalpha and TCRbeta chains were covered. No randomization into treatment groups was done for the people taking part in the trial. Eight patients were included in the translational analysis: three from the first dose cohort and the first five from the second dose cohort.

The label giving this sample's time point can be read as: after trial treatment. This specimen's treatment or condition label, interpreted: LDRT plus nivolumab, ipilimumab, low-dose cyclophosphamide and aspirin (RACIN trial). The donors took part in RACIN, a single-arm, phase I, dose-escalation trial that combined nivolumab, ipilimumab, aspirin, low-dose cyclophosphamide and low-dose radiotherapy. Patients were eligible if they had advanced solid tumors that were TIL-negative. The CDR3, from cysteine to phenylalanine, totals 14 residues. Left in the record is the CDR3 DNA by itself, 42 bases read in frame from the first base. V gives up 5 bases and J gives up 5 bases, and the segment between their germline ends measures 12 bases. The germline V gene specifies KGHDR as CDR1 and SFDVKD as CDR2.

Material: PBMCs, obtained after low-dose radiotherapy plus immunotherapy. This TCR came from a male donor with rectosigmoid adenocarcinoma. The chain was built from TRBV24-1 and TRBJ2-1; TRBD1 is perhaps the D gene, given 6 matching bases. At the DNA level, the sequence is TGTGCCACCAGTGTTCAGGGGTGGAACAATGAGCAGTTCTTC. It codes for CATSVQGWNNEQFF.